The rows below give T cell receptor beta chains drawn from one sample of a study of blood T cells in healthy people across ages. TCRdb redid the calling of the 5' RACE reads with MiXCR, one entry per CDR3 protein. The sample holds hundreds of thousands of distinct CDR3 sequences, 40% to 50% seen once. Sequenced sample: blood. These receptors were taken from a man between 60 and 75 years old in good health. The CDR3 runs from the conserved cysteine through the conserved F or W.

j_call: TRBJ2-7
cdr3_length: 16
v_call: TRBV10-3
cdr3_aa: CAISESETRVSYEQYF

j_call: TRBJ2-3
cdr3_length: 12
v_call: TRBV20-1
cdr3_aa: CSVRGTGDTQYF

j_call: TRBJ2-7
cdr3_length: 14
v_call: TRBV10-3
cdr3_aa: CAISESVERAEQYF

j_call: TRBJ2-4
cdr3_length: 12
v_call: TRBV20-1
cdr3_aa: CSAREQGLVQYF

j_call: TRBJ1-2
cdr3_length: 16
v_call: TRBV7-9
cdr3_aa: CASSLGGQGNTVGYTF

j_call: TRBJ2-5
cdr3_length: 15
v_call: TRBV3-1
cdr3_aa: CASSPRLANQETQYF

j_call: TRBJ2-3
cdr3_length: 15
v_call: TRBV7-2
cdr3_aa: CASRQRQGAADTQYF

j_call: TRBJ2-3
cdr3_length: 14
v_call: TRBV7-3
cdr3_aa: CASSIQGITDTQYF

j_call: TRBJ1-2
cdr3_length: 14
v_call: TRBV7-9
cdr3_aa: CASSAQWGVYGYTF

j_call: TRBJ1-2
cdr3_length: 13
v_call: TRBV7-9
cdr3_aa: CASSATENYGYTF

j_call: TRBJ2-5
cdr3_length: 16
v_call: TRBV20-1
cdr3_aa: CSARDPGGRGGETQYF

j_call: TRBJ2-1
cdr3_length: 16
v_call: TRBV4-3
cdr3_aa: CASSQVERGTRDEQFF

j_call: TRBJ1-5
cdr3_length: 15
v_call: TRBV30
cdr3_aa: CAWGNGQGLYEPQHF

j_call: TRBJ2-5
cdr3_length: 13
v_call: TRBV5-1
cdr3_aa: CASSVLGLETQYF

j_call: TRBJ2-7
cdr3_length: 15
v_call: TRBV12-3/TRBV12-4
cdr3_aa: CASSPPRTGVYEQYF

j_call: TRBJ1-2
cdr3_length: 12
v_call: TRBV20-1
cdr3_aa: CSTAMATYGYTF

j_call: TRBJ1-1
cdr3_length: 12
v_call: TRBV7-2
cdr3_aa: CASSLWGTEAFF

j_call: TRBJ1-2
cdr3_length: 15
v_call: TRBV4-1
cdr3_aa: CASSQDRTANYGYTF

j_call: TRBJ2-7
cdr3_length: 14
v_call: TRBV25-1
cdr3_aa: CASRGQGPLYEQYF

j_call: .
cdr3_length: 15
v_call: TRBV5-4
cdr3_aa: CASSPGQGKKNIQYF

j_call: .
cdr3_length: 12
v_call: TRBV2
cdr3_aa: CASTSDSHEQYF

j_call: TRBJ1-1
cdr3_length: 16
v_call: TRBV5-1
cdr3_aa: CASSLGQGNMNTEAFF

j_call: TRBJ2-1
cdr3_length: 15
v_call: TRBV12-3/TRBV12-4
cdr3_aa: CASSYGTSGHNEQFF

j_call: TRBJ2-7
cdr3_length: 13
v_call: TRBV28
cdr3_aa: CGTGEYPGLALYF

j_call: TRBJ1-5
cdr3_length: 16
v_call: TRBV4-2
cdr3_aa: CASSQDGAGYNQPQHF

j_call: TRBJ2-6
cdr3_length: 14
v_call: TRBV19
cdr3_aa: CASSQIGGANVLTF

j_call: TRBJ2-3
cdr3_length: 16
v_call: TRBV20-1
cdr3_aa: CSARALPTDLTDTQYF

j_call: TRBJ2-5
cdr3_length: 17
v_call: TRBV4-3
cdr3_aa: CASSHAGTIIIQETQYF

j_call: TRBJ1-1
cdr3_length: 16
v_call: TRBV28
cdr3_aa: CASRPVSGTGIAEAFF

j_call: TRBJ2-5
cdr3_length: 16
v_call: TRBV7-2
cdr3_aa: CASSKASRVVSETQYF

j_call: TRBJ2-2
cdr3_length: 11
v_call: TRBV29-1
cdr3_aa: CSVGATGELFF

j_call: TRBJ2-3
cdr3_length: 18
v_call: TRBV7-2
cdr3_aa: CASSLAPPLAGGGDTQYF

j_call: TRBJ2-3
cdr3_length: 12
v_call: TRBV20-1
cdr3_aa: CSARADTDTQYF

j_call: TRBJ1-2
cdr3_length: 14
v_call: TRBV11-2
cdr3_aa: CASSAGVGLQGYTF

j_call: TRBJ1-2
cdr3_length: 14
v_call: TRBV5-8
cdr3_aa: CASSFQRGNYGYTF

j_call: TRBJ1-2
cdr3_length: 16
v_call: TRBV11-2
cdr3_aa: CASSLDPGQSNYGYTF

j_call: TRBJ1-6
cdr3_length: 15
v_call: TRBV7-2
cdr3_aa: CASRLDRGGNSPLHF

j_call: TRBJ1-4
cdr3_length: 13
v_call: TRBV30
cdr3_aa: CASTGQINEKLFF

j_call: TRBJ2-7
cdr3_length: 15
v_call: TRBV5-4
cdr3_aa: CASSSGTSGPSEQYF

j_call: TRBJ2-5
cdr3_length: 15
v_call: TRBV5-4
cdr3_aa: CASSLEQGAGETQYF

j_call: TRBJ1-2
cdr3_length: 15
v_call: TRBV18
cdr3_aa: CASSPRADSPSGYTF

j_call: TRBJ2-1
cdr3_length: 16
v_call: TRBV12-5
cdr3_aa: CASGKRTPNSYNEQFF

j_call: TRBJ2-7
cdr3_length: 15
v_call: TRBV4-2
cdr3_aa: CASSHNPGQGYEQYF